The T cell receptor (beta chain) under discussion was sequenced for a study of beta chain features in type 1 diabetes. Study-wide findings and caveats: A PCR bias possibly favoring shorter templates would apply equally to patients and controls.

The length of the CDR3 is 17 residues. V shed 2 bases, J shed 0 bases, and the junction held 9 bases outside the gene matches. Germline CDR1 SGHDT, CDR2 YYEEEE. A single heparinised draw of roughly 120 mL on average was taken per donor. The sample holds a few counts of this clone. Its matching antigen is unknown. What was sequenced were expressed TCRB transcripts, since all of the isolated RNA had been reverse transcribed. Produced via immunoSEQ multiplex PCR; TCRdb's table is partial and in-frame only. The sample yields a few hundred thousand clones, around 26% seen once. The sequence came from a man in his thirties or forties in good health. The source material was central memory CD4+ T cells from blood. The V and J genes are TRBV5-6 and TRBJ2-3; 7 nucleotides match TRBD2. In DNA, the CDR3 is TGTGCCAGCAGCTTCGGCCCCGGGAGGCCGAGCACAGATACGCAGTATTTT. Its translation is CASSFGPGRPSTDTQYF.